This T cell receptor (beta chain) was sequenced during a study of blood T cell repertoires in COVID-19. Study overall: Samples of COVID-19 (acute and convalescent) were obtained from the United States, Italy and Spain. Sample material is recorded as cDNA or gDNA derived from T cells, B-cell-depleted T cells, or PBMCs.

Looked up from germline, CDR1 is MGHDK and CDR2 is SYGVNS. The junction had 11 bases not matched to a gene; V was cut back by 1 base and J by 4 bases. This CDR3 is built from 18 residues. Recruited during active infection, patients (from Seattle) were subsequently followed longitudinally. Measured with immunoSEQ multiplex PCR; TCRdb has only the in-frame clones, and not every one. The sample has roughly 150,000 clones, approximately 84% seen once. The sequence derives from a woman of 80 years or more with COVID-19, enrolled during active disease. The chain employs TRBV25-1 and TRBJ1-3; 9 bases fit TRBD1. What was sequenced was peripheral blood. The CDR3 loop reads CASSELGTGGGSGNTIYF. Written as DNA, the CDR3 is TGTGCCAGCAGTGAATTGGGAACAGGGGGCGGCTCCGGAAACACCATATATTTT. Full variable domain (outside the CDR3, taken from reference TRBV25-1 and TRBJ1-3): EADIYQTPRYLVIGTGKKITLECSQTMGHDKMYWYQQDPGMELHLIHYSYGVNSTEKGDLSSESTVSRIRTEHFPLTLESARPSHTSQYLCASSELGTGGGSGNTIYFGEGSWLTVV.